One and the same sample provided the 21 T cell receptor beta chains below, sequenced in a study of immune heterogeneity within non-small cell lung tumors. Bulk tumor genomic DNA, roughly 600 ng per sample, was used as template. Several widely spaced biopsies per primary tumor were taken during surgery. Undergoing curative surgery were patients whose non-small cell lung cancer was untreated and newly diagnosed. Multiplex PCR (32 V and 13 J primers) was used to amplify the TCR beta CDR3. TCRdb called the multiplex PCR reads again in MiXCR, with one record for every CDR3 protein. The table records around 19,000 distinct CDR3 sequences, less than 35% of them present only once. Sequencing was done on a sample of lung tumor tissue. Receptors originate from a middle-aged man with non-small cell lung cancer.

CDR3: CASSEMYASSSTDTQYF. The CDR3 DNA reads TGTGCCAGCAGTGAAATGTACGCGTCGTCTTCCACAGATACGCAGTATTTT. V is TRBV6-1 and J is TRBJ2-3, with no clear D. Germline V lookup: CDR1 MNHNS, CDR2 SASEGT. CDR3 size: 17 residues. Trimming removed 2 bases at V and 2 bases at J, with 17 bases between.

This clonotype was observed at least ten times. This rearrangement joins TRBV7-2 to TRBJ2-7, with D possibly called TRBD1 or TRBD2 (5 bases each). The CDR3 contains 15 residues. In germline, CDR1 is SGHTA, CDR2 FQGNSA. V shed 2 bases and J shed 3 bases, with 14 bases lying between them. CDR3 protein: CASSLSGHGHYEQYF. CDR3 DNA sequence: TGTGCCAGCAGCTTAAGCGGTCACGGACACTACGAGCAGTACTTC.

This clonotype was observed at least ten times. The chain is built from TRBV11-2 and TRBJ2-3, with TRBD2 as a possible D gene (5 bases). The CDR3 has 13 amino acids. Trimming took 5 bases from V and 11 from J, leaving 17 bases between them. In germline, CDR1 is SGHAT, CDR2 FQNNGV. The CDR3 DNA reads as TGTGCCAGCAGCGCGCGACTTGGGAGTATGCAGTATTTT. The encoded protein is CASSARLGSMQYF.

The genes are TRBV7-9 and TRBJ2-2, with D hard to call. The germline V gene encodes CDR1 SEHNR and CDR2 FQNEAQ (reference sequence). The V gene lost 1 base and the J gene lost 0 bases, with 9 bases spanning the gap. The CDR3 totals 16 residues. CDR3 residues: CASSLGRRANTGELFF. The CDR3 DNA reads TGTGCCAGCAGCTTAGGTCGCCGGGCGAACACCGGGGAGCTGTTTTTT.

Notes on this clonotype: This may be a read error, as it is one base from a much larger clone. The rearrangement links TRBV20-1 to TRBJ1-3; TRBD1 matches 7 bases. This CDR3 is 15 amino acids long. Germline V gene data show CDR1 as DFQATT and CDR2 as SNEGSKA (reference sequence). DNA of the CDR3: TGCAGTGTTCCCTCGGGACAGTACTCTGGAAGCACCATATATTTT. Its protein is CSVPSGQYSGSTIYF.

To note about this clonotype: This clone may be a read error of a much larger clone one base away. The chain combines TRBV2 with TRBJ1-2; no definite D call. From germline, CDR1 is SNHLY and CDR2 FYNNEI. Trimming stripped 7 bases from V and 2 bases from J, with 11 bases between. The CDR3 is 13 residues long. In nucleotides, the CDR3 is TGTGCCAGCACTGGATCCTGGAACTATGGCTACACCTTC. Translated, it gives CASTGSWNYGYTF.

The sample holds many counts of this clonotype. J is TRBJ2-7 and V is TRBV6-2 or TRBV6-3; D is uncertain. The CDR3 contains 11 residues. In germline, CDR1 is MNHEY, CDR2 SVGEGT. V was shortened by 6 bases and J by 7 bases, with 10 bases between the two germline ends. The CDR3 loop is CASSPYSEQYF. The CDR3 bases are TGTGCCAGCAGCCCTTATTCGGAGCAGTACTTC.

The chain is built from TRBV5-4 and TRBJ2-5, with D possibly matching TRBD2 (5 bases). Germline CDR1 SGHNT, CDR2 YYREEE (reference sequence). CDR3 length: 16 residues. Trimming removed 1 base from V and 4 bases from J, with 17 bases in between. CDR3 coding DNA: TGTGCCAGCAGCTTGTCGGGCCGGGGAAGAGGAGAGACCCAGTACTTC. Translated, it gives CASSLSGRGRGETQYF.

This clonotype has a handful of counts. The chain is built from TRBV18 and TRBJ1-1, with TRBD1 matching 7 bases. The ends lost 2 bases at V and 2 bases at J; junction bases unmatched: 5. The germline CDR1 and CDR2 sequences are KGHSH and LQKENI. CDR3 size: 15 residues. Here the CDR3 reads CASSPFGTVNTEAFF. In DNA form, the CDR3 reads TGTGCCAGCTCACCATTCGGGACAGTCAACACTGAAGCTTTCTTT.

This clonotype has just a few counts. The J gene is TRBJ2-5, the V gene TRBV12-3 or TRBV12-4; D gene uncertain. V dropped 1 base and J dropped 0 bases, with 12 bases sitting between them. This CDR3 has 16 amino acids. The CDR3 region has the DNA TGTGCCAGCAGTTTAGTATTCGGAACTTACCAAGAGACCCAGTACTTC. It yields the protein CASSLVFGTYQETQYF.

Notes on this clonotype: At one of its ends the junction is not consistent with the germline gene, which may arise from a read error. This rearrangement joins TRBV3-1 to TRBJ1-1; possible D gene TRBD1, 6 bases. Germline V gene lookup returns CDR1 LGHDT and CDR2 YNNKEL (reference sequence). The CDR3 is made up of 14 amino acids. CDR3 residues: CASSKGGPGTEALF. DNA for the CDR3: TGTGCCAGCAGCAAAGGGGGACCAGGAACTGAAGCTTTATTT.

For this clonotype: This may be a read error, as it is one base from a much larger clone. The chain carries TRBV12-3 or TRBV12-4 and TRBJ2-3; perhaps TRBD2 as D (5 bases). This CDR3 region has 12 residues. CDR3 sequence (DNA): TGTGCCAGCAGTTTTAGCCGGGATACGCAGTGTTTT. Its translation is CASSFSRDTQCF.

This sequence joins TRBV24-1 and TRBJ2-5; D is perhaps TRBD2 (5 bases). The CDR3 has 16 residues. Germline assignment: CDR1 KGHDR and CDR2 SFDVKD. V was pared by 0 bases and J by 2 bases, with 12 bases between. CDR3 nucleotides: TGTGCCACCAGTGATTTGTACGGACGGGGACAAGAGACCCAGTACTTC. Translation gives CATSDLYGRGQETQYF.

This clonotype turned up a few times. The chain recombines TRBV16 with TRBJ1-1; TRBD1 aligns across 8 bases. The CDR3 has 15 amino acids. J gave up 6 bases and V 0 bases, and 6 bases lay outside the gene matches. Germline lookup yields CDR1 KGHSY and CDR2 FQNENV. The chain's CDR3 is CASSQSTGTGSEAFF. CDR3 coding DNA: TGTGCCAGCAGCCAATCGACGGGGACAGGATCTGAAGCTTTCTTT. Full variable domain (outside the CDR3, taken from reference TRBV16 and TRBJ1-1): GEEVAQTPKHLVRGEGQKAKLYCAPIKGHSYVFWYQQVLKNEFKFLISFQNENVFDETGMPKERFSAKCLPNSPCSLEIQATKLEDSAVYFCASSQSTGTGSEAFFGQGTRLTVV.

The CDR3 spells CASNAGGLGNEQFF. The CDR3 DNA is TGCGCCAGCAATGCGGGAGGGCTGGGTAATGAGCAGTTCTTC. The chain recombines TRBV5-1 with TRBJ2-1; TRBD2 agrees at 9 bases. Germline assignment: CDR1 SGHRS and CDR2 YFSETQ. V shed 6 bases and J 7 bases; nucleotides not matched to a gene: 8. The CDR3 is 14 amino acids.

The chain combines TRBV5-1 with TRBJ2-1; 12 bases are a match to TRBD2. The CDR3 totals 16 residues. The germline gives CDR1 SGHRS, CDR2 YFSETQ. Unmatched junction bases numbered 3, after V lost 5 bases and J lost 0 bases. The CDR3 protein is CASSTSGRSSYNEQFF. The CDR3 nucleotides are TGCGCCAGCAGTACTAGCGGGAGGAGCTCCTACAATGAGCAGTTCTTC.

This clonotype was detected once. This may be a read error, as it is one base from a much larger clone. The chain recombines TRBV24-1 with TRBJ2-2; D not resolved. The V gene's germline CDR1 is KGHDR and CDR2 SFDVKD. Trimming cost V 6 bases and J 2 bases, with 12 bases left between them. CDR3 length equals 15 residues. CDR3 DNA sequence: TGTGCCACCAGTTCATTCCTTATTAACACCGGGGAGCTGTTTTTT. This translates into CATSSFLINTGELFF.

Regarding this clonotype: A much bigger clone sits one base away, suggesting this may be a read error. V and J are TRBV12-3 or TRBV12-4 and TRBJ1-6, with D possibly TRBD1 on 6 matching bases. CDR3 length: 16 amino acids. V was cut by 5 bases and J by 6 bases, with 17 bases left in between. CDR3 sequence (DNA): TGTGCCAGCAGTCTACAGGGCACTATGGTTAATTCACCCCTCCACTTT. It specifies CASSLQGTMVNSPLHF.

This clonotype occurred a few times. This chain connects TRBV19 to TRBJ2-4, with TRBD2 as a possible D gene (6 bases). CDR1 LNHDA and CDR2 SQIVND come from the germline V gene (reference sequence). Trimming cost V 6 bases and J 8 bases, with 17 bases left between them. This CDR3 has 14 amino acids. CDR3 sequence: CASSMGGSSHIQYF. The CDR3 DNA follows: TGTGCCAGTAGCATGGGAGGCTCTAGTCACATTCAGTACTTC.

Concerning this clonotype: A much larger clone differs from this one at a single base, so this may be a read error. The chain is built from TRBV6-1 and TRBJ2-1; TRBD1 matches at 8 bases. Looked up from germline, CDR1 is MNHNS and CDR2 is SASEGT. The trim removed 7 bases at V and 5 bases at J, leaving 7 bases unmatched. CDR3 length: 14 residues. DNA for the CDR3: TGTGCCAGCACTGGCGGACAGGGTAACAATGAGCAGTTCTTC. This sequence encodes CASTGGQGNNEQFF.

This clonotype was seen once. This chain links TRBV7-9 with TRBJ2-1; D is perhaps TRBD2 (6 bases). This CDR3 region has 14 residues. Trimming took off 5 bases at V and 1 base at J, with 9 bases between the two ends. CDR1 SEHNR and CDR2 FQNEAQ come from the germline V gene (reference sequence). The CDR3 DNA reads as TGTGCCAGCAGCCCCGGGGGATCCTACAATGAGCAGTTCTTC. It codes for CASSPGGSYNEQFF.